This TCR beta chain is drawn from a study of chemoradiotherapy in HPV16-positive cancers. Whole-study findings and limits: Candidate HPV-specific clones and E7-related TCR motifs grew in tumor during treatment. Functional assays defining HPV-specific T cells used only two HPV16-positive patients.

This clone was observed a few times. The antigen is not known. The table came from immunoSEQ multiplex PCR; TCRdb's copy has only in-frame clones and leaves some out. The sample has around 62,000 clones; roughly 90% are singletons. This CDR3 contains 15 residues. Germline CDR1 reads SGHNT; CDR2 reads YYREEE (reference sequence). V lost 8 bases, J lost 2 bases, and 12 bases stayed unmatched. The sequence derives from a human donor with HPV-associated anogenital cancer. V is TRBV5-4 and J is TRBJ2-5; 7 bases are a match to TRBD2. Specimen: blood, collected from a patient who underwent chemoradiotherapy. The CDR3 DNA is TGTGCCAGTGGTATTGGGGGGGGAAGGCAAGAGACCCAGTACTTC. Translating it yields CASGIGGGRQETQYF.